This paragraph reports one T cell receptor beta chain. This clonotype was seen many times. Its antigen is unknown. No base quality information exists; no much larger clone differs at one position. The data originate from a study of spatial heterogeneity in lung cancer (dated by TCRdb to between 2019 and 2020). Some background on the complete study: The donors were about 71 patients from the lung TRACERx cohort who had early-stage, untreated non-small cell lung cancer. Follow-up PBMC samples were sequenced whenever the samples were available, and the median time to follow-up was around 24 months after resection. Beta-chain transcripts were consistently detected in greater numbers than alpha-chain transcripts, which likely reflects a higher abundance of beta-chain transcripts. In the raw uncorrected reads, each unique combination of TCR and UMI appeared on average more than ten times. The study quantitatively compared TCR alpha and beta repertoires across multiple tumor regions, matched nontumor lung and blood in non-small cell lung cancer. Nonsynonymous mutation counts, determined by whole-exome sequencing of tumor tissue, were related to features of the TCR repertoire. At surgery, some 220 tumor regions, 61 to 65 matched nontumor lung samples and 56 PBMC samples were TCR-sequenced for both alpha and beta chains.

Library preparation employed 5' RACE. Sequenced using a NextSeq 500. To allow correction of PCR and sequencing errors, the TCR library protocol tagged every TCR cDNA molecule with a unique molecular identifier. Per the authors' processing: TCR identification, UMI-based error correction and CDR3 extraction were all carried out with Decombinator tools. TCRs above a frequency of 2 per 1,000, corresponding to the top 1% of the tumor frequency distribution, were defined as expanded. Rényi diversity was computed with the R vegan package after subsampling each repertoire 100 times to 5,000 TCRs. CDR3 similarity networks were built from amino acid triplet string-kernel similarity, connecting CDR3s with pairwise similarity above 0.82. Clones were called with MiXCR by TCRdb after fastp trimmed the public reads at Q25, and only in-frame beta chains were retained. Rows are combined by CDR3 protein, so each entry shows the most common genes and DNA. It is TCRdb's table, rather than the study itself, that gives the V and J calls and clone size. The sample contains around 27,000 distinct CDR3 sequences, 5.4% of them found a single time. The ten largest clones capture roughly 26% of the sample.

General findings and caveats noted by the study authors: Ubiquitous expanded tumor TCRs were found in blood more often at tumor resection than at routine follow-up. Confirming at a functional level the hypothesis that regional TCRs recognize regional mutations was considered to require additional single-cell paired TCR alpha and beta sequencing. Only 14 patients were included in comparisons of baseline and follow-up blood repertoires.

The CDR3 sequence holds 17 residues, the cysteine and phenylalanine included. Only the CDR3 DNA stays, 51 bases, in frame from base 1. Taken from the germline V gene, the CDR1 and CDR2 loops are SGHTA and FQGNSA. Unmatched junction bases come to 8, with V trimmed by 1 base and J by 2 bases. Taken with the paper, the label for time point translates to: blood at routine non-recurrence follow-up after resection. Without any cell sorting, TCR sequencing was performed on whole RNA extracted either from tumor and nontumor lung tissue or from cryopreserved PBMC samples. Only patients for whom sufficient RNA was available from at least two tumor regions were selected for TCR sequencing.

The sequence derives from a female donor with early-stage non-small cell lung cancer. This specimen was PBMCs, taken at follow-up. The chain is encoded by TRBV7-2 joined to TRBJ2-5; 9 middle bases align to TRBD2. The nucleotide sequence reads TGTGCCAGCAGCTTAGGCGGAACAGCGGGGGGACAAGAGACCCAGTACTTC. Its translation reads: CASSLGGTAGGQETQYF.